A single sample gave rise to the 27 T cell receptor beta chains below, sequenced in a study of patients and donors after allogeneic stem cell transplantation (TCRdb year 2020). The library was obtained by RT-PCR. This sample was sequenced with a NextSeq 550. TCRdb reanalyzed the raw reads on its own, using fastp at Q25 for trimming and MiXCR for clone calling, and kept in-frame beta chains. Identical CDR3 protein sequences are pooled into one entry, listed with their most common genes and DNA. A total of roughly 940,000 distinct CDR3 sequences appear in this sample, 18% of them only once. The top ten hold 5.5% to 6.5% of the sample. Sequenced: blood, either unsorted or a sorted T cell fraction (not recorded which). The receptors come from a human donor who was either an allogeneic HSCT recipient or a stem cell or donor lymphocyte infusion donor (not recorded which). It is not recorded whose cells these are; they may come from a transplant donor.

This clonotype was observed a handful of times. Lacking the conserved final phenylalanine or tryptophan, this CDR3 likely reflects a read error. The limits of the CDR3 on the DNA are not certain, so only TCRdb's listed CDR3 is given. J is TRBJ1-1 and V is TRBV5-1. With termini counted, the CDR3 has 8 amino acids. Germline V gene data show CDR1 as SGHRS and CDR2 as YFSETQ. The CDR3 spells CASSFFFR.

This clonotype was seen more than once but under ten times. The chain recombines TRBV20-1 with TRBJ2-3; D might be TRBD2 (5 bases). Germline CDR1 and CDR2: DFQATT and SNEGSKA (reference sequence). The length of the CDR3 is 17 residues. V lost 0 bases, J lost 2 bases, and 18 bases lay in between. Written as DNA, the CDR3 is TGCAGTGCTAGAGATATCGGGGAATCGATGAACACAGATACGCAGTATTTT. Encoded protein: CSARDIGESMNTDTQYF.

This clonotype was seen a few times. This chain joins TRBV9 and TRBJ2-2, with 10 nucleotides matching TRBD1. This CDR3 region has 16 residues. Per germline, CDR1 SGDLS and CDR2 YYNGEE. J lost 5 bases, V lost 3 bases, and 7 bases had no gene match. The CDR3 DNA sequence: TGTGCCAGCAGCGGTCCGGGACAGGGGATAACCGGGGAGCTGTTTTTT. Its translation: CASSGPGQGITGELFF.

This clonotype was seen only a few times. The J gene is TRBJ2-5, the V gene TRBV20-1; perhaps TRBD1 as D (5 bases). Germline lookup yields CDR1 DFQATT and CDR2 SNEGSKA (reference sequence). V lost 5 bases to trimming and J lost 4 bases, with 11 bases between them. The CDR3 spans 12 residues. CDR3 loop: CSAGWQGETQYF. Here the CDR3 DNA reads TGCAGTGCTGGGTGGCAGGGAGAGACCCAGTACTTC.

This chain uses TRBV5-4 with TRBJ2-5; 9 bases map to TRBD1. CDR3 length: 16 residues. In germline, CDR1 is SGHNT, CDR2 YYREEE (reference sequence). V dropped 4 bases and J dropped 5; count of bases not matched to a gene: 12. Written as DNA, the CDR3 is TGTGCCAGCAGCCCTGGTGGACAGGGGATGATGGAGACCCAGTACTTC. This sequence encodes CASSPGGQGMMETQYF.

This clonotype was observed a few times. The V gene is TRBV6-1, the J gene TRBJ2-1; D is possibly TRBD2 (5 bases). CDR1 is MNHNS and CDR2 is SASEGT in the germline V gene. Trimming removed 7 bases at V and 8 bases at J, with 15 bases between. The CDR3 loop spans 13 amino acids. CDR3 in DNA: TGTGCCAGCACAAGGACTCTGGGCGATGAGCAGTTCTTC. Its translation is CASTRTLGDEQFF.

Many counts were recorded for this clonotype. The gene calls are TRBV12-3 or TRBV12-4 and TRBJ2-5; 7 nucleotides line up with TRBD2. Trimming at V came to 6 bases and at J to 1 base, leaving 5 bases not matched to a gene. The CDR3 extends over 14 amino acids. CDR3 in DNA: TGTGCCAGCAGCGAGATAGCGGGCCAAGAGACCCAGTACTTC. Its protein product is CASSEIAGQETQYF.

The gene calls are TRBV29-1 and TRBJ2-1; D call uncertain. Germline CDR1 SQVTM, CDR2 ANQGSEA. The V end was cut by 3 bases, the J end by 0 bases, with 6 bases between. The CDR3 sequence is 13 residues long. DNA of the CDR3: TGCAGCGTTGATTTAAGCTCCTACAATGAGCAGTTCTTC. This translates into CSVDLSSYNEQFF.

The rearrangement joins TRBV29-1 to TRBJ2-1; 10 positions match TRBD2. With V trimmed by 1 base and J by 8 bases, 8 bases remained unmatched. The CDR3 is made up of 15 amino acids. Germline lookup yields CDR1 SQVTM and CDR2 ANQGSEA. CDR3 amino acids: CSVEGQREGLYEQFF. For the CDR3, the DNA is TGCAGCGTTGAAGGACAGCGGGAGGGCCTGTATGAGCAGTTCTTC.

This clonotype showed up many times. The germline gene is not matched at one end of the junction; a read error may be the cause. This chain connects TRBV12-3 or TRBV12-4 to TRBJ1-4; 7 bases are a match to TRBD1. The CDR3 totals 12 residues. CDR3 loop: CASTRDSERLFF. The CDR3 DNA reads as TGTGCCAGCACAAGGGACAGTGAAAGACTGTTTTTT.

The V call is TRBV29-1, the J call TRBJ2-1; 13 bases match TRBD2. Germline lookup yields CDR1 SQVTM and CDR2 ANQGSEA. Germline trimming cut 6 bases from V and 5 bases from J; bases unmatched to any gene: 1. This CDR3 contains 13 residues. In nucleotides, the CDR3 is TGCAGCGTGGGACTAGCGGGGCACAATGAGCAGTTCTTC. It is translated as CSVGLAGHNEQFF.

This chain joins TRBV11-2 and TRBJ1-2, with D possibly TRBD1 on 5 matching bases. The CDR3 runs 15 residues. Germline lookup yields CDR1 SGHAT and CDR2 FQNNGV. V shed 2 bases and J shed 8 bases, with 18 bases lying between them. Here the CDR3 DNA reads TGTGCCAGCAGCTTAACCACCGGGGCCGGGGGAGGCTACACCTTC. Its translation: CASSLTTGAGGGYTF.

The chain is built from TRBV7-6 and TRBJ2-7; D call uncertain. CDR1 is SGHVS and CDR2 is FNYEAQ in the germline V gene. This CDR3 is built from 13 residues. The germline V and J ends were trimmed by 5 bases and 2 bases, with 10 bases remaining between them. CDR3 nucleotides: TGTGCCAGCAGCGGCGGAAAGCCCTACGAGCAGTACTTC. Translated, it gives CASSGGKPYEQYF.

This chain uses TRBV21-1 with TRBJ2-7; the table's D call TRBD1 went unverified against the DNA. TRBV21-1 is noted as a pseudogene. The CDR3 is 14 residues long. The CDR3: CASSNDAGTYEQYF. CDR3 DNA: TGTGCCAGCAGCAACGACGCAGGGACCTACGAGCAGTACTTC.

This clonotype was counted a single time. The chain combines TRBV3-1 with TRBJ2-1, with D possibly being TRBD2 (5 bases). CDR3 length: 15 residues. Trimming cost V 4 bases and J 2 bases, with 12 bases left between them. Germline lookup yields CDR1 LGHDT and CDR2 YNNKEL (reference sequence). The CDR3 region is CASSLRESTYNEQFF. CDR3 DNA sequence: TGTGCCAGCAGCCTCCGGGAATCTACCTACAATGAGCAGTTCTTC.

The CDR3 sequence: CASSERTPGQGADTQYF. The CDR3 DNA sequence: TGTGCCAGCAGTGAAAGGACCCCGGGACAGGGCGCAGATACGCAGTATTTT. V usage is TRBV25-1 and J usage is TRBJ2-3; 9 positions match TRBD1. CDR3 length: 17 residues. Germline V lookup: CDR1 MGHDK, CDR2 SYGVNS. With 2 bases clipped from V and 4 bases from J, the junction kept 10 bases outside the gene matches.

CDR3 loop: CASSWTADTQYF. The CDR3 DNA sequence: TGTGCCAGCAGTTGGACCGCAGATACGCAGTATTTT. The V and J genes are TRBV12-3 or TRBV12-4 and TRBJ2-3; D is undetermined. CDR3 length equals 12 residues. Trimming removed 4 bases from V and 4 bases from J, with 6 bases in between.

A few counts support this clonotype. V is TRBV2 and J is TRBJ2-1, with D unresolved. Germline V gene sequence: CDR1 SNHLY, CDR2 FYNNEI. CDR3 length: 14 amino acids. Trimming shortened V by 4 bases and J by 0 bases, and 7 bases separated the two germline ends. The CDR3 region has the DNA TGTGCCAGCAGTGTATACAACTCCTACAATGAGCAGTTCTTC. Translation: CASSVYNSYNEQFF.

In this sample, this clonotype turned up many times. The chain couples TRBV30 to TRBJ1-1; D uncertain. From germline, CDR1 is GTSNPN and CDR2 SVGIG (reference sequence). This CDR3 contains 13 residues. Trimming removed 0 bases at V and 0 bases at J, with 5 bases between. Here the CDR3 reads CAWSVGVNTEAFF. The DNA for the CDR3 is TGTGCCTGGAGTGTTGGGGTGAACACTGAAGCTTTCTTT.

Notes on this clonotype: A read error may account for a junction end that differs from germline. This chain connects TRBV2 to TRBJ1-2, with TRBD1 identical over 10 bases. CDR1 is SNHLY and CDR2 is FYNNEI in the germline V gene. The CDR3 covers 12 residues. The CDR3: CASSEDRGRLAF. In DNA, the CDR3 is TGTGCCAGCAGTGAGGACAGGGGGAGGCTCGCCTTC.

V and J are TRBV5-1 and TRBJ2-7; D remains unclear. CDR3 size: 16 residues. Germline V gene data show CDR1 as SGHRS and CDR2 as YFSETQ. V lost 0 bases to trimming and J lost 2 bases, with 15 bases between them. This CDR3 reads CASSLGLRDTAYEQYF. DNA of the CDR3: TGCGCCAGCAGCTTGGGCCTCCGAGACACAGCCTACGAGCAGTACTTC. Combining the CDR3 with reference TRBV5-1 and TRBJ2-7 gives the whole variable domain KAGVTQTPRYLIKTRGQQVTLSCSPISGHRSVSWYQQTPGQGLQFLFEYFSETQRNKGNFPGRFSGRQFSNSRSEMNVSTLELGDSALYLCASSLGLRDTAYEQYFGPGTRLTVT.

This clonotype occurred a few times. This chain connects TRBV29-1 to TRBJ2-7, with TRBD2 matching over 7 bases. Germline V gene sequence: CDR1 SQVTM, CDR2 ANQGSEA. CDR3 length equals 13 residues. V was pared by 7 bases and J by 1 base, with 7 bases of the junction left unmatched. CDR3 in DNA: TGCAGCGGGGGAGCTAGCGGATCCTACGAGCAGTACTTC. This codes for CSGGASGSYEQYF.

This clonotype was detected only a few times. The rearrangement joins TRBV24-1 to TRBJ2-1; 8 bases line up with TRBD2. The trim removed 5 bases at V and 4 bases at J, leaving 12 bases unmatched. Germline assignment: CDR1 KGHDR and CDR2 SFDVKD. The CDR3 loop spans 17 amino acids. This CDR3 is CATSGSLSGEAYNEQFF. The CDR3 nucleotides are TGTGCCACCAGTGGTTCCCTTAGCGGGGAGGCTTACAATGAGCAGTTCTTC.

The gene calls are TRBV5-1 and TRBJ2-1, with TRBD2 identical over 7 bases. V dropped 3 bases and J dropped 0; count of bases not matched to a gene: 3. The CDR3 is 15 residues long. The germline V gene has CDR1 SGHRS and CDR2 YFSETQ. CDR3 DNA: TGCGCCAGCAGCTCAACTAGCGACTCCTACAATGAGCAGTTCTTC. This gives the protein CASSSTSDSYNEQFF.

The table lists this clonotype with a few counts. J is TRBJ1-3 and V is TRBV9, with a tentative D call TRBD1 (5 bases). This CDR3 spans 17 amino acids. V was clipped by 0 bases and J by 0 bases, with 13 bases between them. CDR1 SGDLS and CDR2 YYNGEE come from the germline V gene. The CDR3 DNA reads TGTGCCAGCAGCGTAGGTGACAGCGAGTTCTCTGGAAACACCATATATTTT. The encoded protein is CASSVGDSEFSGNTIYF.

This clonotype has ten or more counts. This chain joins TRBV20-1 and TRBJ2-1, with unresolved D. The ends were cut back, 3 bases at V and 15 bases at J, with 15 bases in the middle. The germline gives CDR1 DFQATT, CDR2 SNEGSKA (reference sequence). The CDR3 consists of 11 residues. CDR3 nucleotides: TGCAGTGCTAGTCTTTCCCACCCCCGGTTCTTC. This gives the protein CSASLSHPRFF.

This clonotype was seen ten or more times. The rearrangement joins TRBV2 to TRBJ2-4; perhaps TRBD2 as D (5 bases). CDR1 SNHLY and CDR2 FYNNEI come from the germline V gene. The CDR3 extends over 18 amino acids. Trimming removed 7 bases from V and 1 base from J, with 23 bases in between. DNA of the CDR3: TGTGCCAGCATGCCCCGTACAGCCCGGGGTGGGGCCAAAAACATTCAGTACTTC. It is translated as CASMPRTARGGAKNIQYF.